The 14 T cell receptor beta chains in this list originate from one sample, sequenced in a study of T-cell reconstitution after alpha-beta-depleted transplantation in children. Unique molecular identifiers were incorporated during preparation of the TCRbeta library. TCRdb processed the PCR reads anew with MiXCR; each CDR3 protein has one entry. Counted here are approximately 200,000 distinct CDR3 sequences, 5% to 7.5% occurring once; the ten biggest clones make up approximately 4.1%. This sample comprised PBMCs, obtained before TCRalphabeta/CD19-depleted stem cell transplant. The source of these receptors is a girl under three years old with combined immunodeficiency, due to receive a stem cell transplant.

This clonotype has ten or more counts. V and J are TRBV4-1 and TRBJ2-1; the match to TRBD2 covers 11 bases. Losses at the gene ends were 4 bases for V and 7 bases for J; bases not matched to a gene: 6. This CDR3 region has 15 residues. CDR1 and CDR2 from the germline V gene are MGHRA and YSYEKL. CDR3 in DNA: TGCGCCAGCAGCCCTCCGGGACTAGCGGTGAATGAGCAGTTCTTC. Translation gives CASSPPGLAVNEQFF.

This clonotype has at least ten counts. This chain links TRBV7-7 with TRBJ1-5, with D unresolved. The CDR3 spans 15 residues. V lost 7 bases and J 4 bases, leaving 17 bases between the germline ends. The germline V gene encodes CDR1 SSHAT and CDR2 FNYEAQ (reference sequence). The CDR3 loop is CASNRGQVINQPQHF. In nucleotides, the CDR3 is TGTGCCAGCAACCGGGGTCAGGTTATTAATCAGCCCCAGCATTTT.

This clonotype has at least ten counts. The CDR3 sequence: CASSFGGSGTYEQYF. For the CDR3, the DNA is TGTGCCAGCAGTTTTGGGGGAAGCGGTACCTACGAGCAGTACTTC. The rearrangement uses TRBV28 and TRBJ2-7; D may be TRBD1 or TRBD2 (5 bases each). CDR1 and CDR2 from the germline V gene are MDHEN and SYDVKM. This CDR3 is 15 amino acids long. V was pared by 3 bases and J by 2 bases, with 14 bases between.

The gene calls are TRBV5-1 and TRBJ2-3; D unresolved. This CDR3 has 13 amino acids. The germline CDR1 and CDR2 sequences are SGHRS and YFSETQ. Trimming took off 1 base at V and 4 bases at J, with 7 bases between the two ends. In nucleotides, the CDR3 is TGCGCCAGCAGCTTGATTTTCCCAGATACGCAGTATTTT. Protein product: CASSLIFPDTQYF.

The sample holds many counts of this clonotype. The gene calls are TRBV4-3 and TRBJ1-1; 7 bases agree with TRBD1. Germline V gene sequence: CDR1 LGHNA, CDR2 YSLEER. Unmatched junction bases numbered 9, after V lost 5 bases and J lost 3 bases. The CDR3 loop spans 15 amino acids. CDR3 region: CASSYHRGTDTEAFF. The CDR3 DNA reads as TGCGCCAGCAGCTATCACAGGGGAACGGACACTGAAGCTTTCTTT.

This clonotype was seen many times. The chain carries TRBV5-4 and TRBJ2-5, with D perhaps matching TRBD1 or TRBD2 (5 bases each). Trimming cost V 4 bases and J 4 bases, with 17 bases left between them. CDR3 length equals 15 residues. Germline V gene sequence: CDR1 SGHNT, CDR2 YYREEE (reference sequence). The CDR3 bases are TGTGCCAGCAGCAGGGGACCTTTAGTGTTAGAGACCCAGTACTTC. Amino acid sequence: CASSRGPLVLETQYF.

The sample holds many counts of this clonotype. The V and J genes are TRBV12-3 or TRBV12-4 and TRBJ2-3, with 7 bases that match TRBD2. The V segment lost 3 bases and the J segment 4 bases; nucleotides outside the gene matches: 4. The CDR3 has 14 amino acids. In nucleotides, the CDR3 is TGTGCCAGCAGTTTCAACGGGAGGTCAGATACGCAGTATTTT. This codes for CASSFNGRSDTQYF.

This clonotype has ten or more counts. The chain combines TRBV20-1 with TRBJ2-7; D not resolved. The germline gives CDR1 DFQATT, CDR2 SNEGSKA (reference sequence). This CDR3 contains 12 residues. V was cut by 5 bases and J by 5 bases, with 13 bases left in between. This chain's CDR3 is CSAPDGPNEQYF. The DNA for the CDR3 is TGCAGTGCTCCGGACGGACCGAACGAGCAGTACTTC.

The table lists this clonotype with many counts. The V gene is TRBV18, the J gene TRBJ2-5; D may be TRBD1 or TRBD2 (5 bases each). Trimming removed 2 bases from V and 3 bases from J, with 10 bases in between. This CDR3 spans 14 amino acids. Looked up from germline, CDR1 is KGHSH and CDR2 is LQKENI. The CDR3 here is CASSPFRDEETQYF. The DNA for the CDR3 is TGTGCCAGCTCACCATTCCGGGACGAAGAGACCCAGTACTTC.

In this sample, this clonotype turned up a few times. Written as DNA, the CDR3 is TGTGCCAGCTCGTTCCGGGACCTTCTAGCCACAGATACGCAGTATTTT. Translation: CASSFRDLLATDTQYF. This chain connects TRBV18 to TRBJ2-3; TRBD1 or TRBD2 may be the D gene (5 bases each). Germline CDR1 reads KGHSH; CDR2 reads LQKENI. V lost 6 bases and J 2 bases, leaving 18 bases between the germline ends. The CDR3 covers 16 residues.

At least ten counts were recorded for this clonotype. CDR3 nucleotide sequence: TGTGCCAGCAGCAGAGAAGACGGCCATGGATCCTACGAGCAGTACTTC. Protein product: CASSREDGHGSYEQYF. The chain carries TRBV5-5 and TRBJ2-7; D gene uncertain. This CDR3 is 16 amino acids long. V was cut by 4 bases and J by 1 base, with 18 bases left in between. Germline V gives CDR1 SGHKS, CDR2 YYEKEE (reference sequence). The full variable domain, completed using reference TRBV5-5 and TRBJ2-7, is DAGVTQSPTHLIKTRGQQVTLRCSPISGHKSVSWYQQVLGQGPQFIFQYYEKEERGRGNFPDRFSARQFPNYSSELNVNALLLGDSALYLCASSREDGHGSYEQYFGPGTRLTVT.

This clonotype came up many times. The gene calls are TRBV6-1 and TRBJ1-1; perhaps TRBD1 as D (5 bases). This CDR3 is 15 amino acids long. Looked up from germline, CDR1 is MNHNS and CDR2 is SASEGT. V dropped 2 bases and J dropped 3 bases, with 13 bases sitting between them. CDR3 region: CASSELDQGYTEAFF. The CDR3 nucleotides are TGTGCCAGCAGTGAATTGGATCAGGGATACACTGAAGCTTTCTTT.

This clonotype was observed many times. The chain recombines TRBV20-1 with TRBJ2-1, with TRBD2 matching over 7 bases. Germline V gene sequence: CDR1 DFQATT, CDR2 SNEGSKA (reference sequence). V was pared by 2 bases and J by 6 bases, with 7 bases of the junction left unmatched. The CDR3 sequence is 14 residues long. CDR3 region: CSARFKGGLNEQFF. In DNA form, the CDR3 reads TGCAGTGCTAGATTTAAGGGAGGGCTCAATGAGCAGTTCTTC.

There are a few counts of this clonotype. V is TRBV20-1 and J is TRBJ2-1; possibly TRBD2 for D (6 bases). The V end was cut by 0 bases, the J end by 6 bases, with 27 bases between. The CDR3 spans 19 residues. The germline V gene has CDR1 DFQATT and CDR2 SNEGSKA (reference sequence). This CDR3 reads CSARDLFQRGSDRANEQFF. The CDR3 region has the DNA TGCAGTGCTAGAGATCTTTTCCAACGGGGGTCAGATCGGGCCAATGAGCAGTTCTTC.